The 24 T cell receptor beta chains listed next were all sequenced from one sample in a study of control samples from healthy donors and cancer patients. Sequencing was performed with immunoSEQ multiplex PCR; in TCRdb, only in-frame clones are kept and a portion is missing. The data contain 95,000 to 130,000 clones, 88% of them singletons. The sequencing input was blood. The receptors shown here come from a woman aged 70 to 79 in good health.

The chain joins TRBV6-5 to TRBJ2-7; 7 bases match TRBD1. Germline CDR1 MNHEY, CDR2 SVGAGI. Trimming took 7 bases from V and 2 from J; bases not matched to a gene: 5. This CDR3 has 13 residues. The CDR3 DNA follows: TGTGCCAGCAAAGGGGGCAGAACCTACGAGCAGTACTTC. It encodes CASKGGRTYEQYF.

V usage is TRBV7-9 and J usage is TRBJ2-2; 15 bases are a match to TRBD2. This CDR3 is built from 19 residues. The V segment lost 5 bases and the J segment 1 base; nucleotides outside the gene matches: 8. Germline V lookup: CDR1 SEHNR, CDR2 FQNEAQ (reference sequence). In DNA, the CDR3 is TGTGCCAGCAGCGACACCGGGACTAGCGGGGGGCAGAACACCGGGGAGCTGTTTTTT. This translates into CASSDTGTSGGQNTGELFF.

This clone was seen once. The chain employs TRBV10-3 and TRBJ1-3, with a possible D match to TRBD1 (5 bases). Germline values: CDR1 ENHRY, CDR2 SYGVKD. The CDR3 contains 13 residues. Trimming pared 6 bases from V and 4 bases from J, leaving 10 bases between. The CDR3 spells CAIRQGPGNTIYF. CDR3 nucleotides: TGTGCCATCAGGCAGGGCCCCGGAAACACCATATATTTT.

The CDR3 coding sequence is TGCGCCAGCAGATCCAGACTAGCGGGGGGGCCTAGCACAGATACGCAGTATTTT. Translating gives CASRSRLAGGPSTDTQYF. V usage is TRBV5-1 and J usage is TRBJ2-3, with 14 positions matching TRBD2. From germline, CDR1 is SGHRS and CDR2 YFSETQ. The junction had 8 bases not matched to a gene; V was cut back by 5 bases and J by 0 bases. There are 18 residues in the CDR3.

The V and J genes are TRBV18 and TRBJ1-2, with D perhaps matching TRBD1 (5 bases). Trimming cost V 0 bases and J 7 bases, with 12 bases left between them. The V gene's germline CDR1 is KGHSH and CDR2 LQKENI. The CDR3 covers 14 residues. In DNA form, the CDR3 reads TGTGCCAGCTCACCACCTACGGGGCGGGGTGGCTACACCTTC. Its protein is CASSPPTGRGGYTF.

This chain joins TRBV7-2 and TRBJ2-5, with D perhaps matching TRBD1 or TRBD2 (5 bases each). Trimming removed 3 bases at V and 5 bases at J, with 7 bases between. Germline CDR1 and CDR2: SGHTA and FQGNSA. The CDR3 loop spans 12 amino acids. CDR3 residues: CASSFWGETQYF. For the CDR3, the DNA is TGTGCCAGCAGCTTCTGGGGGGAGACCCAGTACTTC.

The V call is TRBV5-4, the J call TRBJ2-5; TRBD2 matches 9 bases. The germline gives CDR1 SGHNT, CDR2 YYREEE (reference sequence). Unmatched junction bases numbered 12, after V lost 5 bases and J lost 4 bases. The CDR3 extends over 16 amino acids. The CDR3 protein is CASRPWTSAVGETQYF. For the CDR3, the DNA is TGTGCCAGCAGGCCCTGGACTAGCGCCGTAGGAGAGACCCAGTACTTC.

The sample holds a few counts of this clone. CDR3 bases: TGCGCCAGCGGGGCGGGGGGGACCCCCTACGAGCAGTACTTC. As protein: CASGAGGTPYEQYF. The chain employs TRBV10-2 and TRBJ2-7; 9 bases are shared with TRBD2. The CDR3 loop spans 14 amino acids. Germline V gene lookup returns CDR1 WSHSY and CDR2 SAAADI. V dropped 8 bases and J dropped 2; count of bases not matched to a gene: 7.

The V gene is TRBV7-9, the J gene TRBJ2-7; D uncertain. CDR1 and CDR2 (germline): SEHNR, FQNEAQ (reference sequence). V was pared by 1 base and J by 5 bases, with 3 bases between. The CDR3 runs to 11 residues. CDR3 sequence: CASSLVHEQYF. CDR3 nucleotides: TGTGCCAGCAGCTTAGTCCACGAGCAGTACTTC. Complete variable domain (other parts from reference TRBV7-9 and TRBJ2-7): DTGVSQNPRHKITKRGQNVTFRCDPISEHNRLYWYRQTLGQGPEFLTYFQNEAQLEKSRLLSDRFSAERPKGSFSTLEIQRTEQGDSAMYLCASSLVHEQYFGPGTRLTVT.

This chain uses TRBV4-1 with TRBJ1-2, with a tentative D call TRBD1 (6 bases). V was cut by 3 bases and J by 3 bases, with 14 bases left in between. Germline V lookup: CDR1 MGHRA, CDR2 YSYEKL. This CDR3 spans 15 amino acids. CDR3 sequence reads: CASSHAARTDYGYTF. DNA for the CDR3: TGCGCCAGCAGCCATGCCGCCAGGACAGACTATGGCTACACCTTC.

The chain recombines TRBV2 with TRBJ1-6, with D perhaps matching TRBD1 (5 bases). Germline V gene sequence: CDR1 SNHLY, CDR2 FYNNEI. Deletions cut 1 base from V and 7 bases from J, with 11 bases between. The CDR3 is made up of 15 amino acids. The CDR3 reads CASSEVQAVNSPLHF. CDR3 coding DNA: TGTGCCAGCAGTGAAGTACAGGCCGTAAATTCACCCCTCCACTTT.

The chain recombines TRBV6-5 with TRBJ1-1; no clear D. This CDR3 is 14 amino acids long. V was pared by 11 bases and J by 10 bases, with 26 bases between. The germline V gene has CDR1 MNHEY and CDR2 SVGAGI. Here the CDR3 reads CAGRKDVTPGLAFF. DNA for the CDR3: TGTGCCGGCCGGAAAGACGTAACCCCAGGATTAGCTTTCTTT.

This clone was counted a few times. The rearrangement joins TRBV11-2 to TRBJ2-7; D unresolved. This CDR3 has 14 amino acids. Germline lookup yields CDR1 SGHAT and CDR2 FQNNGV. Trimming cost V 4 bases and J 2 bases, with 12 bases left between them. The CDR3 DNA sequence: TGTGCCAGCAGCTCTTTACCTCTCACCTACGAGCAGTACTTC. It translates to CASSSLPLTYEQYF.

The CDR3 sequence: CASSRQGADGNTIYF. The CDR3 region has the DNA TGTGCCAGCAGCCGACAGGGGGCGGATGGAAACACCATATATTTT. The chain couples TRBV7-9 to TRBJ1-3; 10 bases map to TRBD1. This CDR3 contains 15 residues. V shed 5 bases and J 3 bases; nucleotides not matched to a gene: 4. CDR1 is SEHNR, CDR2 FQNEAQ, per germline (reference sequence).

V and J are TRBV5-5 and TRBJ1-5; a possible D gene is TRBD1 (6 bases). The V gene's germline CDR1 is SGHKS and CDR2 YYEKEE (reference sequence). The CDR3 length is 16 residues. V was cut by 0 bases and J by 2 bases, with 12 bases left in between. CDR3 in amino acids: CASSLAPGAGNQPQHF. The CDR3 bases are TGTGCCAGCAGCTTGGCCCCAGGGGCAGGCAATCAGCCCCAGCATTTT.

CDR3 sequence (DNA): TGTGCCAGCAGCTTACGTTCGGACTACTCCTACAATGAGCAGTTCTTC. This gives the protein CASSLRSDYSYNEQFF. The chain links TRBV11-2 to TRBJ2-1, with D possibly matching TRBD2 (6 bases). The CDR3 spans 16 residues. V lost 2 bases to trimming and J lost 0 bases, with 11 bases between them. Germline V gene data show CDR1 as SGHAT and CDR2 as FQNNGV.

CDR3 sequence: CASSVGLANEQFF. The CDR3 coding sequence is TGTGCCAGTAGTGTGGGACTAGCGAATGAGCAGTTCTTC. The V gene is TRBV19, the J gene TRBJ2-1, with 10 bases matching TRBD2. The CDR3 spans 13 residues. CDR1 and CDR2 from the germline V gene are LNHDA and SQIVND (reference sequence). Trimming removed 5 bases from V and 7 bases from J; junction bases left unmatched: 2.

The V call is TRBV14, the J call TRBJ2-7; 10 bases match TRBD2. CDR1 and CDR2 from the germline V gene are SGHDN and FVKESK. The CDR3 runs to 15 residues. After removal of 2 bases from V and 5 bases from J, the junction contained 6 bases not matched to a gene. Written as DNA, the CDR3 is TGTGCCAGCAGCCAAACACTAGCGGGGAACCACGAGCAGTACTTC. It encodes CASSQTLAGNHEQYF.

The V call is TRBV7-2, the J call TRBJ2-7; maybe TRBD1 (5 bases). The CDR3 covers 14 residues. The V end was cut by 5 bases, the J end by 2 bases, with 13 bases between. The germline CDR1 and CDR2 sequences are SGHTA and FQGNSA. The CDR3 nucleotides read TGTGCCAGCAGCCCACAGCCAGGGCCCTACGAGCAGTACTTC. Its protein product is CASSPQPGPYEQYF.

The chain employs TRBV5-1 and TRBJ1-3; maybe TRBD1 (6 bases). Germline V lookup: CDR1 SGHRS, CDR2 YFSETQ. This CDR3 has 14 amino acids. Trimming removed 2 bases from V and 2 bases from J, with 8 bases in between. The CDR3 nucleotides read TGCGCCAGCAGCTTTCCAGGGGCTGGAAACACCATATATTTT. Protein: CASSFPGAGNTIYF.

The chain joins TRBV4-1 to TRBJ1-5; no clear D. The V and J ends lost 0 bases and 3 bases respectively, with 15 bases between them. Germline assignment: CDR1 MGHRA and CDR2 YSYEKL. The length of the CDR3 is 17 residues. CDR3 in amino acids: CASSQDLGPRNNQPQHF. The CDR3 DNA reads TGCGCCAGCAGCCAAGATCTAGGACCCCGGAACAATCAGCCCCAGCATTTT.

V gene TRBV25-1 combines with J gene TRBJ2-3; maybe TRBD2 (6 bases). CDR1 MGHDK and CDR2 SYGVNS come from the germline V gene. The V end lost 4 bases, the J end lost 5 bases, and 10 bases lay between the germline ends. This CDR3 region has 13 residues. CDR3 bases: TGTGCCAGCAGTGTACTAGCACGAGATACGCAGTATTTT. Translation: CASSVLARDTQYF.

The chain combines TRBV12-3 or TRBV12-4 with TRBJ1-1, with D possibly TRBD1 on 5 matching bases. V lost 3 bases and J 3 bases, leaving 8 bases between the germline ends. The CDR3 covers 13 residues. CDR3 loop: CASSLDIYTEAFF. Written as DNA, the CDR3 is TGTGCCAGCAGTTTGGACATATACACTGAAGCTTTCTTT.

V and J are TRBV11-2 and TRBJ1-1; D is possibly TRBD1 (5 bases). Per the germline V gene, CDR1 is SGHAT and CDR2 is FQNNGV. Trimming took off 5 bases at V and 9 bases at J, with 16 bases between the two ends. The length of the CDR3 is 13 residues. DNA of the CDR3: TGTGCCAGCAGCCCCCGGTGGGGGGGACAAGCTTTCTTT. Protein sequence: CASSPRWGGQAFF.